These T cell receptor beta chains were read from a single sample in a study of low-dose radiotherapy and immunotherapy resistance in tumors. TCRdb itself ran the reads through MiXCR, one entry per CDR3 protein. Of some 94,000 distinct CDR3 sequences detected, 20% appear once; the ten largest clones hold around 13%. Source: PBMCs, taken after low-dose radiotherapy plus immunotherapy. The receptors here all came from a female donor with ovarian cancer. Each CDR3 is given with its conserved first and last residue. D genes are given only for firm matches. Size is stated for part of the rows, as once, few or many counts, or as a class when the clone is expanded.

cdr3_aa: CASSQRHTDTQYF
cdr3_nt: TGTGCCAGCAGCCAAAGACACACAGATACGCAGTATTTT
j_call: TRBJ2-3
d_call: -
v_call: TRBV6-5
clone_size: many

cdr3_aa: CASSFWTVSGANVLTF
cdr3_nt: TGTGCCAGCAGTTTTTGGACAGTCTCTGGGGCCAACGTCCTGACTTTC
j_call: TRBJ2-6
d_call: -
v_call: TRBV27
clone_size: many

cdr3_aa: CASSRGLTDTQYF
cdr3_nt: TGCGCCAGCAGCCGCGGCCTCACAGATACGCAGTATTTT
j_call: TRBJ2-3
d_call: -
v_call: TRBV4-3
clone_size: many

cdr3_aa: CASKKFQGDNSPLHF
cdr3_nt: TGTGCCAGCAAGAAGTTCCAGGGGGATAATTCACCCCTCCACTTT
j_call: TRBJ1-6
d_call: TRBD1
v_call: TRBV5-4
clone_size: many

cdr3_aa: CASSSTDTQYF
cdr3_nt: TGTGCCAGCAGCTCAACAGATACGCAGTATTTT
j_call: TRBJ2-3
d_call: -
v_call: TRBV7-2
clone_size: many

cdr3_aa: CATSRDLAGAAEQYF
cdr3_nt: TGTGCCACCAGCAGAGATCTGGCAGGGGCGGCTGAGCAGTACTTC
j_call: TRBJ2-7
d_call: -
v_call: TRBV15
clone_size: -

cdr3_aa: CSAETAGLHNEQFF
cdr3_nt: TGCAGTGCGGAGACGGCGGGACTTCACAATGAGCAGTTCTTC
j_call: TRBJ2-1
d_call: -
v_call: TRBV20-1
clone_size: many

cdr3_aa: CASSHEGGTTDTQYF
cdr3_nt: TGTGCCAGTAGTCATGAGGGGGGAACAACAGATACGCAGTATTTT
j_call: TRBJ2-3
d_call: -
v_call: TRBV19
clone_size: many

cdr3_aa: CASSMRGLAGVEQFF
cdr3_nt: TGTGCCAGTAGTATGAGAGGACTAGCGGGAGTTGAGCAGTTCTTC
j_call: TRBJ2-1
d_call: TRBD2
v_call: TRBV19
clone_size: many

cdr3_aa: CSAPGQGGEKLFF
cdr3_nt: TGCAGTGCGCCCGGACAGGGGGGAGAAAAACTGTTTTTT
j_call: TRBJ1-4
d_call: TRBD1
v_call: TRBV20-1
clone_size: once

cdr3_aa: CASSREWEQETQYF
cdr3_nt: TGTGCCAGCAGTCGTGAATGGGAACAAGAGACCCAGTACTTC
j_call: TRBJ2-5
d_call: -
v_call: TRBV28
clone_size: -

cdr3_aa: CSAAPGPPNYGYTF
cdr3_nt: TGCAGTGCTGCACCGGGACCCCCAAACTATGGCTACACCTTC
j_call: TRBJ1-2
d_call: -
v_call: TRBV20-1
clone_size: many

cdr3_aa: CASKKGQGSNEQYF
cdr3_nt: TGTGCCAGCAAAAAGGGACAGGGGAGTAACGAGCAGTACTTC
j_call: TRBJ2-7
d_call: TRBD1
v_call: TRBV2
clone_size: many

cdr3_aa: CASSSPKTNQPQHF
cdr3_nt: TGTGCCAGCAGTTCCCCCAAGACGAATCAGCCCCAGCATTTT
j_call: TRBJ1-5
d_call: -
v_call: TRBV6-6
clone_size: -

cdr3_aa: CASSARGQFSNQPQHF
cdr3_nt: TGTGCCAGCAGTGCGAGGGGACAGTTTAGCAATCAGCCCCAGCATTTT
j_call: TRBJ1-5
d_call: TRBD1
v_call: TRBV6-2/TRBV6-3
clone_size: many

cdr3_aa: CASSQDNRSGLYTF
cdr3_nt: TGTGCCAGTAGTCAGGACAACCGTTCGGGCCTCTACACCTTC
j_call: TRBJ1-2
d_call: -
v_call: TRBV19
clone_size: many

cdr3_aa: CASSLMGASVGTDTQYF
cdr3_nt: TGTGCCAGCAGCTTAATGGGGGCTAGCGTTGGTACAGATACGCAGTATTTT
j_call: TRBJ2-3
d_call: -
v_call: TRBV7-9
clone_size: many

cdr3_aa: CASSYLRLAGSANSYEQYF
cdr3_nt: TGTGCCAGCAGTTACTTAAGGCTAGCGGGATCAGCGAACTCCTACGAGCAGTACTTC
j_call: TRBJ2-7
d_call: TRBD2
v_call: TRBV6-2/TRBV6-3
clone_size: many

cdr3_aa: CASSPVRDSYGYTF
cdr3_nt: TGTGCCAGCTCCCCCGTCCGGGACAGCTATGGCTACACCTTC
j_call: TRBJ1-2
d_call: TRBD1
v_call: TRBV18
clone_size: -

cdr3_aa: CASGIAVVDNSPLHF
cdr3_nt: TGTGCCAGCGGAATTGCGGTTGTCGATAATTCACCCCTCCACTTT
j_call: TRBJ1-6
d_call: -
v_call: TRBV12-3/TRBV12-4
clone_size: many

cdr3_aa: CASSLGVRGTDTQYF
cdr3_nt: TGTGCCAGCTCACTCGGGGTCAGGGGCACAGATACGCAGTATTTT
j_call: TRBJ2-3
d_call: -
v_call: TRBV18
clone_size: many

cdr3_aa: CASSSQGLPGELFF
cdr3_nt: TGTGCCAGCAGTTCCCAGGGTTTGCCCGGGGAGCTGTTTTTT
j_call: TRBJ2-2
d_call: -
v_call: TRBV6-6
clone_size: many

cdr3_aa: CASSLETGSGSTGELFF
cdr3_nt: TGTGCCAGCAGCTTAGAGACTGGCAGCGGGAGCACCGGGGAGCTGTTTTTT
j_call: TRBJ2-2
d_call: TRBD2
v_call: TRBV11-3
clone_size: many